In its sample, the clone carrying this T cell receptor beta chain was seen a few times. Naive CD4+ cells had CD25+ Tregs removed. Trimming cost V 4 bases and J 0 bases, with 5 bases left between them. The CDR3 has 14 amino acids. CDR1 is SGHRS, CDR2 YFSETQ, per germline. TCRdb used MiXCR to reprocess the 5' RACE reads, holding one entry per CDR3 protein. The profile shows about 54,000 distinct CDR3 sequences, 17% of them singletons. This chain connects TRBV5-1 to TRBJ2-6; D call uncertain. The specimen was naive CD4+ T cells sorted from blood. The subset was: naive CD4+ T cells, CD4+CD45RA+CD25-. This clonotype originated in a female donor with breast cancer. CDR3: CASSIGSGANVLTF. Written as DNA, the CDR3 is TGCGCCAGCAGCATTGGCTCTGGGGCCAACGTCCTGACTTTC.